Below, 32 T cell receptor beta chains from the same sample are listed, as sequenced in a study of blood T cell repertoires in COVID-19. The repertoire was sequenced with immunoSEQ multiplex PCR; TCRdb's copy has only in-frame clones and lacks some. Of about 84,000 clones in the sample, roughly 96% were seen once. Sequenced: peripheral blood. These receptors all stem from a human donor with active COVID-19. The donor label of this sample is uncertain.

The gene calls are TRBV5-4 and TRBJ2-2; D remains unclear. This CDR3 is 13 amino acids long. Germline CDR1 is SGHNT and CDR2 is YYREEE (reference sequence). Trimming pared 0 bases from V and 3 bases from J, leaving 3 bases between. Here the CDR3 reads CASSLADTGELFF. The CDR3 DNA is TGTGCCAGCAGCTTGGCGGACACCGGGGAGCTGTTTTTT.

The sample holds one count of this clone. The rearrangement uses TRBV11-2 and TRBJ2-7, with D tentatively TRBD1 (6 bases). In germline, CDR1 is SGHAT, CDR2 FQNNGV. Trimming removed 5 bases from V and 7 bases from J, with 18 bases in between. CDR3 length equals 14 residues. CDR3 loop: CASSQLTGAWEQYF. CDR3 sequence (DNA): TGTGCCAGCAGCCAACTGACAGGTGCTTGGGAGCAGTACTTC.

V usage is TRBV29-1 and J usage is TRBJ1-2, with 11 bases fitting TRBD1. Unmatched junction bases numbered 14, after V lost 7 bases and J lost 7 bases. The CDR3 has 15 residues. Per germline, CDR1 SQVTM and CDR2 ANQGSEA. The CDR3 spells CSADVGQGASGGYTF. The CDR3 DNA reads as TGCAGCGCCGATGTCGGACAGGGGGCTTCGGGTGGCTACACCTTC. Full variable domain (remainder filled in from reference TRBV29-1 and TRBJ1-2): SAVISQKPSRDICQRGTSLTIQCQVDSQVTMMFWYRQQPGQSLTLIATANQGSEATYESGFVIDKFPISRPNLTFSTLTVSNMSPEDSSIYLCSADVGQGASGGYTFGSGTRLTVV.

This sequence joins TRBV28 and TRBJ2-1; weak D call: TRBD1 (5 bases). The CDR3 spans 13 residues. Germline values: CDR1 MDHEN, CDR2 SYDVKM. The V end lost 6 bases, the J end lost 4 bases, and 10 bases lay between the germline ends. The CDR3 DNA sequence: TGTGCCAGCAGGGCGACAGATTACAATGAGCAGTTCTTC. Translation: CASRATDYNEQFF.

The rearrangement joins TRBV4-3 to TRBJ2-2, with 11 bases aligning to TRBD1. Trimming cost V 3 bases and J 4 bases; bases outside gene matches: 4. The CDR3 extends over 16 amino acids. Germline V lookup: CDR1 LGHNA, CDR2 YSLEER. CDR3 DNA sequence: TGCGCCAGCAGCCATAGGACAGGGGGCAGCACCGGGGAGCTGTTTTTT. Translated: CASSHRTGGSTGELFF.

The V and J genes are TRBV5-5 and TRBJ2-2, with TRBD2 matching 8 bases. Germline assignment: CDR1 SGHKS and CDR2 YYEKEE (reference sequence). Trimming cost V 9 bases and J 4 bases; bases outside gene matches: 8. CDR3 length: 14 amino acids. Written as DNA, the CDR3 is TGTGCCACACGGGGGGGCTCAGGCACCGGGGAGCTGTTTTTT. Translated: CATRGGSGTGELFF.

The CDR3 sequence is CASSLALKTVTSYEQYF. CDR3 nucleotide sequence: TGTGCCAGCAGCTTGGCATTGAAGACAGTTACCTCCTACGAGCAGTACTTC. The gene calls are TRBV5-5 and TRBJ2-7; TRBD1 might be the D (5 bases). V lost 0 bases to trimming and J lost 0 bases, with 16 bases between them. Germline CDR1 reads SGHKS; CDR2 reads YYEKEE (reference sequence). The CDR3 has 17 amino acids.

This clone has only a few counts. This rearrangement joins TRBV7-2 to TRBJ2-3; 11 bases agree with TRBD2. Germline CDR1 is SGHTA and CDR2 is FQGNSA. The CDR3 covers 15 residues. V lost 6 bases, J lost 5 bases, and 7 bases stayed unmatched. In DNA, the CDR3 is TGTGCCAGCAGTTATAGCGGGAGGGCCGTAGATACGCAGTATTTT. Its protein is CASSYSGRAVDTQYF.

The rearrangement joins TRBV19 to TRBJ1-3; TRBD1 aligns across 9 bases. Germline assignment: CDR1 LNHDA and CDR2 SQIVND (reference sequence). The CDR3 has 16 amino acids. The trim removed 5 bases at V and 3 bases at J, leaving 8 bases unmatched. This CDR3 reads CASSSPRTGVGNTIYF. CDR3 nucleotide sequence: TGTGCCAGTAGTTCACCCCGGACAGGGGTTGGAAACACCATATATTTT.

This chain connects TRBV6-6 to TRBJ1-1, with 7 bases aligning to TRBD1. Germline V lookup: CDR1 MNHNY, CDR2 SVGAGI (reference sequence). This CDR3 has 14 residues. V gave up 6 bases and J gave up 6 bases; unmatched junction bases: 10. CDR3 sequence: CASRVRDRQPEAFF. For the CDR3, the DNA is TGTGCCAGCAGGGTCCGGGACAGACAGCCTGAAGCTTTCTTT.

V and J are TRBV11-1 and TRBJ1-2; D not certain. The CDR3 consists of 13 residues. Germline V gene data show CDR1 as SGHAT and CDR2 as FQDESV (reference sequence). V lost 1 base to trimming and J lost 10 bases, with 13 bases between them. CDR3 nucleotide sequence: TGTGCCAGCAGCTTAGGAGAGGCAGCCTCCTACACCTTC. This gives the protein CASSLGEAASYTF.

This chain links TRBV7-2 with TRBJ1-2; D possibly corresponds to TRBD1 (5 bases). The CDR3 is 15 residues long. With 3 bases removed from V and 0 bases from J, the gap between germline ends came to 11 bases. Germline V gene data show CDR1 as SGHTA and CDR2 as FQGNSA. This CDR3 is CASSLDTRANYGYTF. The CDR3, as DNA: TGTGCCAGCAGCTTGGACACGAGAGCTAACTATGGCTACACCTTC.

This clone came up once. The rearrangement links TRBV29-1 to TRBJ2-3; 9 nucleotides agree with TRBD2. From germline, CDR1 is SQVTM and CDR2 ANQGSEA. Germline trimming cut 6 bases from V and 3 bases from J; bases unmatched to any gene: 10. CDR3 length: 15 amino acids. The chain's CDR3 is CSVLFAGGLTDTQYF. In DNA, the CDR3 is TGCAGCGTCCTCTTTGCGGGAGGGCTAACAGATACGCAGTATTTT.

V and J are TRBV2 and TRBJ2-2; D might be TRBD1 (7 bases). Germline CDR1 and CDR2: SNHLY and FYNNEI. V was trimmed by 4 bases and J by 1 base, leaving 19 bases between them. This CDR3 spans 18 amino acids. In DNA form, the CDR3 reads TGTGCCAGCAGTGTCATGGTAGGAGGGGGCAGGAACACCGGGGAGCTGTTTTTT. Translation gives CASSVMVGGGRNTGELFF.

The DNA for the CDR3 is TGTGCCAGCAGCTTAAACAGGGGAGACATTCAGTACTTC. It encodes CASSLNRGDIQYF. The chain uses TRBV7-6 and TRBJ2-4, with TRBD1 matching over 7 bases. V gave up 2 bases and J gave up 8 bases; unmatched junction bases: 3. CDR3 length: 13 amino acids. Germline V gene lookup returns CDR1 SGHVS and CDR2 FNYEAQ.

The chain joins TRBV6-1 to TRBJ2-7, with 11 positions matching TRBD2. The CDR3 sequence is 18 residues long. J lost 2 bases, V lost 2 bases, and 11 bases had no gene match. Germline lookup yields CDR1 MNHNS and CDR2 SASEGT. The CDR3, as DNA: TGTGCCAGCAGTGAACGCTCCGCCGGGACTAGCGGTACCTACGAGCAGTACTTC. This translates into CASSERSAGTSGTYEQYF.

In this sample, this clone turned up once. This chain uses TRBV3-1 (or the pseudogene TRBV3-2) with TRBJ1-5; a weak D match, TRBD1 (5 bases). Germline V CDR1 and CDR2: LGHDT, YNNKEL (reference sequence). This CDR3 region has 16 residues. Trimming pared 1 base from V and 3 bases from J, leaving 13 bases between. CDR3 sequence: CASSQALGTLNQPQHF. Here the CDR3 DNA reads TGTGCCAGCAGCCAAGCTTTAGGGACTCTCAATCAGCCCCAGCATTTT.

The chain is built from TRBV5-5 and TRBJ2-7, with D perhaps TRBD1 (6 bases). The germline V gene has CDR1 SGHKS and CDR2 YYEKEE (reference sequence). This CDR3 has 13 amino acids. The V end lost 0 bases, the J end lost 7 bases, and 11 bases lay between the germline ends. CDR3 sequence reads: CASSLAGQGEQYF. The CDR3 DNA sequence: TGTGCCAGCAGCTTGGCAGGGCAGGGGGAGCAGTACTTC.

The chain links TRBV19 to TRBJ1-2; 9 bases align to TRBD1. CDR1 LNHDA and CDR2 SQIVND come from the germline V gene (reference sequence). This CDR3 comprises 15 residues. The junction had 5 bases not matched to a gene; V was cut back by 4 bases and J by 2 bases. The CDR3 here is CASSTQTGGNYGYTF. The CDR3 DNA sequence: TGTGCCAGTAGTACCCAGACAGGGGGGAACTATGGCTACACCTTC.

The chain has TRBV27 and TRBJ1-6, with a tentative D call TRBD1 (5 bases). There are 14 residues in the CDR3. The V gene lost 2 bases and the J gene lost 8 bases, with 10 bases spanning the gap. CDR1 and CDR2 (germline): MNHEY, SMNVEV (reference sequence). CDR3 bases: TGTGCCAGCAGTTTACAGCAGGGATATTCACCCCTCCACTTT. It translates to CASSLQQGYSPLHF.

This chain joins TRBV5-1 and TRBJ2-2, with TRBD1 matching 8 bases. Per the germline V gene, CDR1 is SGHRS and CDR2 is YFSETQ. This CDR3 region has 12 residues. J lost 13 bases, V lost 5 bases, and 7 bases had no gene match. In nucleotides, the CDR3 is TGCGCCAGCAGTTATGACAGGGGAGGGCTGTTTTTT. Its protein is CASSYDRGGLFF.

This clone was seen just once. The chain links TRBV19 to TRBJ2-7, with a weak D call TRBD2 (6 bases). The germline V gene encodes CDR1 LNHDA and CDR2 SQIVND (reference sequence). The CDR3 loop spans 15 amino acids. Trimming pared 5 bases from V and 0 bases from J, leaving 14 bases between. The CDR3 DNA is TGTGCCAGTAGTCTAGGTAGCGGAAGCTCCTACGAGCAGTACTTC. It specifies CASSLGSGSSYEQYF. The entire variable domain, with the rest obtained from reference TRBV19 and TRBJ2-7, is as follows: DGGITQSPKYLFRKEGQNVTLSCEQNLNHDAMYWYRQDPGQGLRLIYYSQIVNDFQKGDIAEGYSVSREKKESFPLTVTSAQKNPTAFYLCASSLGSGSSYEQYFGPGTRLTVT.

This CDR3 is CASSVGTGELFF. CDR3 sequence (DNA): TGTGCCAGCAGCGTAGGGACAGGGGAGCTGTTTTTT. V usage is TRBV9 and J usage is TRBJ2-2, with a possible D match to TRBD1 (5 bases). Germline lookup yields CDR1 SGDLS and CDR2 YYNGEE. CDR3 length: 12 residues. The V gene lost 0 bases and the J gene lost 8 bases, with 5 bases spanning the gap.

J is TRBJ1-2 and V is TRBV4-1, with a possible D match to TRBD1 (5 bases). Germline CDR1 and CDR2: MGHRA and YSYEKL. The CDR3 has 14 residues. Deletions cut 1 base from V and 3 bases from J, with 9 bases between. The chain's CDR3 is CASSQGSRDYGYTF. The CDR3 bases are TGCGCCAGCAGCCAAGGATCCAGGGACTATGGCTACACCTTC.

The chain recombines TRBV14 with TRBJ2-7; 8 nucleotides line up with TRBD1. Per germline, CDR1 SGHDN and CDR2 FVKESK. CDR3 length equals 15 residues. V gave up 5 bases and J gave up 1 base; unmatched junction bases: 7. Here the CDR3 DNA reads TGTGCCAGCAGCAAAAGACAGGGGAATTCCTACGAGCAGTACTTC. Translation gives CASSKRQGNSYEQYF. Looking up the rest from reference TRBV14 and TRBJ2-7 gives the full variable domain: EAGVTQFPSHSVIEKGQTVTLRCDPISGHDNLYWYRRVMGKEIKFLLHFVKESKQDESGMPNNRFLAERTGGTYSTLKVQPAELEDSGVYFCASSKRQGNSYEQYFGPGTRLTVT.

J is TRBJ2-3 and V is TRBV20-1, with 8 bases identical to TRBD2. V dropped 3 bases and J dropped 1; count of bases not matched to a gene: 3. In germline, CDR1 is DFQATT, CDR2 SNEGSKA (reference sequence). CDR3 length: 14 residues. The CDR3 protein is CSASGSGGTDTQYF. The CDR3 DNA follows: TGCAGTGCTAGTGGTAGCGGGGGCACAGATACGCAGTATTTT.

The chain couples TRBV2 to TRBJ1-4, with D perhaps TRBD1 (6 bases). Germline loops: CDR1 SNHLY, CDR2 FYNNEI. V lost 4 bases to trimming and J lost 10 bases, with 19 bases between them. The CDR3 has 15 residues. The CDR3 region is CASSGSDRSSGKLFF. The CDR3 coding sequence is TGTGCCAGCAGTGGGAGTGACAGGAGCTCAGGAAAACTGTTTTTT.

A single count supports this clone. The rearrangement links TRBV27 to TRBJ2-3; no clear D. The CDR3 is made up of 17 amino acids. CDR1 and CDR2 from the germline V gene are MNHEY and SMNVEV (reference sequence). V shed 5 bases and J shed 2 bases, with 20 bases lying between them. CDR3: CASSPIPWAKVTDTQYF. The CDR3 DNA reads as TGTGCCAGCAGTCCAATCCCGTGGGCGAAGGTCACAGATACGCAGTATTTT.

V gene TRBV27 combines with J gene TRBJ1-6; no reliable D call. This CDR3 is 17 amino acids long. The V gene lost 2 bases and the J gene lost 0 bases, with 11 bases spanning the gap. Germline CDR1 is MNHEY and CDR2 is SMNVEV (reference sequence). CDR3 nucleotides: TGTGCCAGCAGTTTAAGGTGGGCAGACTCCTATAATTCACCCCTCCACTTT. Its translation: CASSLRWADSYNSPLHF.

The rearrangement joins TRBV14 to TRBJ2-1, with a weak D call TRBD1 (6 bases). The V gene lost 0 bases and the J gene lost 9 bases, with 12 bases spanning the gap. This CDR3 region has 14 residues. Germline CDR1 is SGHDN and CDR2 is FVKESK. The CDR3 DNA follows: TGTGCCAGCAGCCAAGACCCAATAGGGGGTGAGCAGTTCTTC. Its translation: CASSQDPIGGEQFF.

The V call is TRBV6-6, the J call TRBJ2-3; the D gene is possibly TRBD2 (6 bases). CDR1 is MNHNY, CDR2 SVGAGI, per germline (reference sequence). V lost 5 bases and J lost 2, with 14 bases in between. The CDR3 is 15 amino acids. CDR3 sequence: CASSRDSPNTDTQYF. The CDR3 DNA sequence: TGTGCCAGCAGTCGGGACTCTCCAAACACAGATACGCAGTATTTT.

The V and J genes are TRBV9 and TRBJ2-3; D might be TRBD1 (6 bases). CDR1 and CDR2 from the germline V gene are SGDLS and YYNGEE. Between the trimmed V and J ends, which lost 3 bases and 8 bases, there was a span of 13 bases. The CDR3 runs 13 residues. CDR3 amino acids: CASSEGDQTTQYF. The CDR3 nucleotides read TGTGCCAGCAGCGAGGGGGACCAGACTACGCAGTATTTT.